The 17 T cell receptor beta chains given below trace back to one sample, sequenced in a study of cytomegalovirus exposure and HLA in healthy donors. The PCR made use of 60 Vbeta and 13 Jbeta primers. Here immunoSEQ multiplex PCR was the method, and the copy in TCRdb shows in-frame clones only, minus some. The sample has more than 100,000 clones, approximately 66% seen once. Sequenced input: PBMCs. These receptors came from a woman aged 45-65 years in good health and CMV-seronegative.

This chain links TRBV5-6 with TRBJ2-1; TRBD2 agrees at 16 bases. The V and J ends lost 4 bases and 2 bases, in that order; junction bases with no gene match: 6. The CDR3 is 18 amino acids. From germline, CDR1 is SGHDT and CDR2 YYEEEE. CDR3 nucleotide sequence: TGTGCCAGCAGCCCGGGACTAGCGGGGGGGTACGCCTACAATGAGCAGTTCTTC. The encoded protein is CASSPGLAGGYAYNEQFF.

This clone was seen more than once but under ten times. This rearrangement joins TRBV11-2 to TRBJ1-5, with D hard to call. Per the germline V gene, CDR1 is SGHAT and CDR2 is FQNNGV. V lost 5 bases and J lost 6, with 11 bases in between. The CDR3 is 13 residues long. The CDR3 coding sequence is TGTGCCAGCAGCCAGGACTTGGGTCAGCCCCAGCATTTT. It specifies CASSQDLGQPQHF.

The chain couples TRBV5-6 to TRBJ1-5; D may be TRBD1 (5 bases). CDR1 SGHDT and CDR2 YYEEEE come from the germline V gene. The CDR3 length is 17 residues. V was clipped by 4 bases and J by 1 base, with 18 bases between them. The CDR3 region is CASSPGGQSLSNQPQHF. DNA for the CDR3: TGTGCCAGCAGCCCGGGCGGACAATCCCTCAGCAATCAGCCCCAGCATTTT.

The chain uses TRBV11-2 and TRBJ2-1; possibly TRBD2 for D (6 bases). Trimming removed 3 bases at V and 2 bases at J, with 14 bases between. Looked up from germline, CDR1 is SGHAT and CDR2 is FQNNGV. The length of the CDR3 is 16 residues. The CDR3, as DNA: TGTGCCAGCAGCTTTCATTCGGGAGACGCCTACAATGAGCAGTTCTTC. It encodes CASSFHSGDAYNEQFF.

This clone has only a few counts. The chain recombines TRBV2 with TRBJ2-2; the D is unclear. CDR1 and CDR2 (germline): SNHLY, FYNNEI. V lost 6 bases and J lost 5, with 13 bases in between. The length of the CDR3 is 14 residues. The CDR3 loop reads CASSPWSSTGELFF. The DNA of the CDR3 is TGTGCCAGCAGCCCTTGGAGTAGTACCGGGGAGCTGTTTTTT. Based on the CDR3 plus reference TRBV2 and TRBJ2-2, the full variable domain is EPEVTQTPSHQVTQMGQEVILRCVPISNHLYFYWYRQILGQKVEFLVSFYNNEISEKSEIFDDQFSVERPDGSNFTLKIRSTKLEDSAMYFCASSPWSSTGELFFGEGSRLTVL.

A word on this clone: At one end, the junction sequence differs from germline, possibly due to a read error. V gene TRBV5-1 combines with J gene TRBJ2-7, with 9 nucleotides matching TRBD1. The CDR3 spans 16 residues. The germline CDR1 and CDR2 sequences are SGHRS and YFSETQ. CDR3: CASSGWTGQGSNEQYF. The CDR3 DNA sequence: TGCGCCAGCAGCGGATGGACGGGACAGGGCTCCAACGAGCAGTACTTC.

The chain carries TRBV7-9 and TRBJ1-1; D is unresolved. V lost 5 bases and J 1 base, leaving 11 bases between the germline ends. CDR3 size: 14 residues. Germline assignment: CDR1 SEHNR and CDR2 FQNEAQ (reference sequence). The CDR3 bases are TGTGCCAGCAGCCTGCAAGAGGAGAACACTGAAGCTTTCTTT. Translating gives CASSLQEENTEAFF. Drawing the rest from reference TRBV7-9 and TRBJ1-1, the complete variable domain is DTGVSQNPRHKITKRGQNVTFRCDPISEHNRLYWYRQTLGQGPEFLTYFQNEAQLEKSRLLSDRFSAERPKGSFSTLEIQRTEQGDSAMYLCASSLQEENTEAFFGQGTRLTVV.

The J gene is TRBJ2-3, the V gene TRBV7-8; 10 nucleotides match TRBD1. V was pared by 1 base and J by 6 bases, with 7 bases of the junction left unmatched. CDR1 is SGHVS, CDR2 FQNEAQ, per germline. The CDR3 length is 16 residues. The CDR3 spells CASSLGRTGGRDTQYF. CDR3 coding DNA: TGTGCCAGCAGCTTAGGAAGGACAGGGGGTCGGGATACGCAGTATTTT.

This rearrangement joins TRBV27 to TRBJ2-3; a weak D match, TRBD2 (5 bases). CDR1 and CDR2 from the germline V gene are MNHEY and SMNVEV (reference sequence). V was pared by 4 bases and J by 4 bases, with 15 bases between. CDR3 length: 15 residues. CDR3 loop: CASSSPTRTPDTQYF. The CDR3 DNA reads as TGTGCCAGCAGTTCCCCCACTAGAACCCCAGATACGCAGTATTTT.

The CDR3 is CASSPNRDQPQHF. In DNA, the CDR3 is TGTGCCAGCTCACCCAACAGGGATCAGCCCCAGCATTTT. The chain recombines TRBV18 with TRBJ1-5; tentatively, D is TRBD1 (6 bases). V lost 3 bases to trimming and J lost 5 bases, with 8 bases between them. The CDR3 contains 13 residues. CDR1 and CDR2 (germline): KGHSH, LQKENI.

Comments on this clone: Its ends do not fully match the called genes, so a read error is possible. Within the sample, other DNA sequences also encode this same CDR3. J is TRBJ2-2 and V is TRBV2; D possibly corresponds to TRBD1 (6 bases). The germline gives CDR1 SNHLY, CDR2 FYNNEI. The CDR3 runs 16 residues. CDR3 in amino acids: CVSRGDGVARAGELFF. For the CDR3, the DNA is TGCGTCAGCAGGGGAGATGGGGTGGCTAGGGCCGGGGAGCTGTTTTTT.

This chain uses TRBV11-2 with TRBJ2-3, with D perhaps matching TRBD2 (5 bases). The V end lost 3 bases, the J end lost 5 bases, and 9 bases lay between the germline ends. Germline V lookup: CDR1 SGHAT, CDR2 FQNNGV. The CDR3 extends over 13 amino acids. CDR3 protein: CASSLTGLDTQYF. CDR3 coding DNA: TGTGCCAGCAGCTTGACGGGGTTAGATACGCAGTATTTT.

The rearrangement links TRBV28 to TRBJ1-3; TRBD1 aligns across 7 bases. The CDR3 consists of 16 residues. Germline-derived CDR1 and CDR2 are MDHEN and SYDVKM. J was trimmed by 2 bases and V by 5 bases; bases with no gene match: 9. The CDR3 protein is CASSLVGQAAGNTIYF. CDR3 sequence (DNA): TGTGCCAGCAGTCTGGTCGGACAGGCTGCTGGAAACACCATATATTTT.

The V gene is TRBV30, the J gene TRBJ2-3; perhaps TRBD1 as D (5 bases). CDR3 length equals 14 residues. In germline, CDR1 is GTSNPN, CDR2 SVGIG (reference sequence). The ends were cut back, 3 bases at V and 1 base at J, with 11 bases in the middle. The CDR3 bases are TGTGCCTGGAGAGGGGTTCTCCGCACAGATACGCAGTATTTT. Amino acid sequence: CAWRGVLRTDTQYF.

V usage is TRBV5-4 and J usage is TRBJ2-7; 9 bases map to TRBD2. The junction had 7 bases not matched to a gene; V was cut back by 4 bases and J by 2 bases. The CDR3 spans 15 residues. Germline values: CDR1 SGHNT, CDR2 YYREEE (reference sequence). CDR3 sequence (DNA): TGTGCCAGCAGCCCCCGCCTAGCGGGAACCTACGAGCAGTACTTC. It translates to CASSPRLAGTYEQYF. Full variable domain (remainder filled in from reference TRBV5-4 and TRBJ2-7): ETGVTQSPTHLIKTRGQQVTLRCSSQSGHNTVSWYQQALGQGPQFIFQYYREEENGRGNFPPRFSGLQFPNYSSELNVNALELDDSALYLCASSPRLAGTYEQYFGPGTRLTVT.

The V and J genes are TRBV23-1 and TRBJ1-5; D is unresolved. TRBV23-1 is assigned to the ORF class and has an uncertain function. The CDR3 covers 14 residues. Between the trimmed V and J ends, which lost 8 bases and 2 bases, there was a span of 13 bases. The CDR3 bases are TGCGCCAGCGTCAAGACCCGGGGCAATCAGCCCCAGCATTTT. It encodes CASVKTRGNQPQHF.

This chain uses TRBV6-4 with TRBJ1-1, with 8 nucleotides matching TRBD1. V shed 6 bases, J shed 6 bases, and the junction held 6 bases outside the gene matches. Germline V gene sequence: CDR1 MRHNA, CDR2 SNTAGT. This CDR3 has 13 amino acids. CDR3: CASSRGLLAEAFF. The CDR3 DNA reads TGTGCCAGCAGCAGGGGGCTGTTAGCTGAAGCTTTCTTT.